Below are 20 T cell receptor beta chains sequenced from a single sample in a study of cytomegalovirus exposure and HLA in healthy donors. The PCR made use of 60 Vbeta and 13 Jbeta primers. This table comes from immunoSEQ multiplex PCR, and its TCRdb copy is limited to in-frame clones, with some not included. The sample lists some 98,000 clones, approximately 77% occurring once. The sequencing input was PBMCs. Every receptor here comes from a human donor in good health.

The gene calls are TRBV7-8 and TRBJ2-7; D might be TRBD2 (6 bases). Trimming cost V 3 bases and J 2 bases, with 11 bases left between them. The CDR3 runs to 14 residues. Germline CDR1 and CDR2: SGHVS and FQNEAQ. The CDR3: CASSFRGGAYEQYF. The CDR3 DNA reads as TGTGCCAGCAGCTTTAGAGGCGGGGCCTACGAGCAGTACTTC. The full variable domain, rest sourced from reference TRBV7-8 and TRBJ2-7, is GAGVSQSPRYKVAKRGQDVALRCDPISGHVSLFWYQQALGQGPEFLTYFQNEAQLDKSGLPSDRFFAERPEGSVSTLKIQRTQQEDSAVYLCASSFRGGAYEQYFGPGTRLTVT.

The gene calls are TRBV7-2 and TRBJ2-7; the match to TRBD2 covers 12 bases. Germline V gives CDR1 SGHTA, CDR2 FQGNSA. The CDR3 runs to 16 residues. Trimming removed 5 bases from V and 2 bases from J; junction bases left unmatched: 7. The CDR3 region has the DNA TGTGCCAGCAGCCTCCATGCTAGCGGGAGGGCCTACGAGCAGTACTTC. It yields the protein CASSLHASGRAYEQYF. Full variable domain (missing parts from reference TRBV7-2 and TRBJ2-7): GAGVSQSPSNKVTEKGKDVELRCDPISGHTALYWYRQSLGQGLEFLIYFQGNSAPDKSGLPSDRFSAERTGGSVSTLTIQRTQQEDSAVYLCASSLHASGRAYEQYFGPGTRLTVT.

The V gene is TRBV7-2, the J gene TRBJ2-3; possible D gene TRBD1, 5 bases. The CDR3 totals 17 residues. The V end was cut by 2 bases, the J end by 2 bases, with 17 bases between. Germline V lookup: CDR1 SGHTA, CDR2 FQGNSA. The CDR3: CASSLNLSGQITDTQYF. In nucleotides, the CDR3 is TGTGCCAGCAGCTTAAATCTATCCGGACAAATCACAGATACGCAGTATTTT. Complete variable domain (other parts from reference TRBV7-2 and TRBJ2-3): GAGVSQSPSNKVTEKGKDVELRCDPISGHTALYWYRQSLGQGLEFLIYFQGNSAPDKSGLPSDRFSAERTGGSVSTLTIQRTQQEDSAVYLCASSLNLSGQITDTQYFGPGTRLTVL.

This chain uses TRBV19 with TRBJ1-1; TRBD1 agrees at 9 bases. CDR3 length equals 14 residues. The germline CDR1 and CDR2 sequences are LNHDA and SQIVND (reference sequence). J gave up 1 base and V 3 bases, and 0 bases lay outside the gene matches. The CDR3 DNA follows: TGTGCCAGTAGTATGGGACAGGGGAACACTGAAGCTTTCTTT. Translation: CASSMGQGNTEAFF.

The J gene is TRBJ1-3, the V gene TRBV19; tentatively, D is TRBD1 (5 bases). V shed 6 bases and J shed 5 bases, with 17 bases lying between them. Germline values: CDR1 LNHDA, CDR2 SQIVND (reference sequence). The CDR3 has 15 residues. CDR3 bases: TGTGCCAGTAGAGACGATGGGGCGGCTAGAAACACCATATATTTT. It yields the protein CASRDDGAARNTIYF. Based on the CDR3 plus reference TRBV19 and TRBJ1-3, the full variable domain is DGGITQSPKYLFRKEGQNVTLSCEQNLNHDAMYWYRQDPGQGLRLIYYSQIVNDFQKGDIAEGYSVSREKKESFPLTVTSAQKNPTAFYLCASRDDGAARNTIYFGEGSWLTVV.

CDR3: CASSYTLGDGRNTEAFF. In nucleotides, the CDR3 is TGTGCCAGCAGCTACACACTGGGGGACGGGAGGAACACTGAAGCTTTCTTT. The V and J genes are TRBV7-3 and TRBJ1-1; possible D gene TRBD1, 5 bases. The germline V gene encodes CDR1 SGHTA and CDR2 FQGTGA. CDR3 length equals 17 residues. V was shortened by 4 bases and J by 1 base, with 19 bases between the two germline ends.

The chain links TRBV7-2 to TRBJ2-7; perhaps TRBD1 as D (5 bases). With 3 bases removed from V and 4 bases from J, the gap between germline ends came to 10 bases. Germline CDR1 and CDR2: SGHTA and FQGNSA. This CDR3 region has 13 residues. For the CDR3, the DNA is TGTGCCAGCAGCTTGGGGCCCTCTTACGAGCAGTACTTC. It is translated as CASSLGPSYEQYF.

This chain connects TRBV30 to TRBJ1-2, with 8 nucleotides matching TRBD1. This CDR3 is 12 amino acids long. Germline values: CDR1 GTSNPN, CDR2 SVGIG (reference sequence). The V and J ends lost 4 bases and 4 bases, in that order; junction bases with no gene match: 2. Here the CDR3 DNA reads TGTGCCTGGATGACAGGGGTCTATGGCTACACCTTC. Its protein is CAWMTGVYGYTF.

CDR3: CSVESGRWYGYTF. The DNA of the CDR3 is TGCAGCGTTGAGTCGGGAAGGTGGTATGGCTACACCTTC. The genes are TRBV29-1 and TRBJ1-2; D uncertain. Germline V lookup: CDR1 SQVTM, CDR2 ANQGSEA. The CDR3 contains 13 residues. Between the trimmed V and J ends, which lost 3 bases and 5 bases, there was a span of 13 bases. Variable domain in full (rest from reference TRBV29-1 and TRBJ1-2): SAVISQKPSRDICQRGTSLTIQCQVDSQVTMMFWYRQQPGQSLTLIATANQGSEATYESGFVIDKFPISRPNLTFSTLTVSNMSPEDSSIYLCSVESGRWYGYTFGSGTRLTVV.

The chain combines TRBV11-2 with TRBJ2-7, with 9 nucleotides matching TRBD1. The CDR3 consists of 15 residues. After removal of 5 bases from V and 2 bases from J, the junction contained 7 bases not matched to a gene. CDR1 is SGHAT, CDR2 FQNNGV, per germline. CDR3 amino acids: CASSTYRQGAYEQYF. Written as DNA, the CDR3 is TGTGCCAGCAGCACCTATCGACAGGGGGCCTACGAGCAGTACTTC.

The rearrangement links TRBV5-1 to TRBJ1-1; 9 bases agree with TRBD1. Unmatched junction bases numbered 6, after V lost 6 bases and J lost 6 bases. Germline assignment: CDR1 SGHRS and CDR2 YFSETQ. This CDR3 contains 13 residues. The DNA for the CDR3 is TGCGCCAGCAAACTACAGGGGGCTGCTGAAGCTTTCTTT. Translating gives CASKLQGAAEAFF.

J is TRBJ1-2 and V is TRBV25-1; D may be TRBD1 (5 bases). This CDR3 contains 13 residues. Germline V gives CDR1 MGHDK, CDR2 SYGVNS. The V gene lost 3 bases and the J gene lost 8 bases, with 13 bases spanning the gap. The DNA of the CDR3 is TGTGCCAGCAGTGAGGGGGAGGCGGGAGGCTACACCTTC. Translation gives CASSEGEAGGYTF.

The gene calls are TRBV7-8 and TRBJ2-2; maybe TRBD2 (6 bases). Trimming shortened V by 1 base and J by 3 bases, and 21 bases separated the two germline ends. The germline V gene has CDR1 SGHVS and CDR2 FQNEAQ. This CDR3 spans 19 amino acids. Here the CDR3 reads CASSLEPPGLRGYTGELFF. The CDR3, as DNA: TGTGCCAGCAGCTTAGAGCCCCCGGGTTTACGGGGGTACACCGGGGAGCTGTTTTTT.

V is TRBV28 and J is TRBJ2-7; tentative D call: TRBD1 (7 bases). With 3 bases removed from V and 8 bases from J, the gap between germline ends came to 11 bases. Germline CDR1 reads MDHEN; CDR2 reads SYDVKM. The CDR3 totals 12 residues. The CDR3 nucleotides read TGTGCCAGCAGTTTCAGGGGGGCTAAGCAGTACTTC. Protein: CASSFRGAKQYF.

The chain couples TRBV28 to TRBJ1-1; unclear D gene. CDR3 length equals 17 residues. Germline assignment: CDR1 MDHEN and CDR2 SYDVKM. V was clipped by 7 bases and J by 1 base, with 22 bases between them. CDR3 region: CASINRVGGSGNTEAFF. DNA for the CDR3: TGTGCCAGCATAAATCGGGTGGGAGGGTCGGGGAACACTGAAGCTTTCTTT. Variable domain in full (rest from reference TRBV28 and TRBJ1-1): DVKVTQSSRYLVKRTGEKVFLECVQDMDHENMFWYRQDPGLGLRLIYFSYDVKMKEKGDIPEGYSVSREKKERFSLILESASTNQTSMYLCASINRVGGSGNTEAFFGQGTRLTVV.

This chain links TRBV5-1 with TRBJ2-5, with D possibly matching TRBD1 (5 bases). The V gene's germline CDR1 is SGHRS and CDR2 YFSETQ. The CDR3 is made up of 16 amino acids. V lost 0 bases and J 1 base, leaving 13 bases between the germline ends. The CDR3 loop reads CASSLEGSQGQETQYF. CDR3 coding DNA: TGCGCCAGCAGCTTGGAGGGTAGCCAGGGCCAAGAGACCCAGTACTTC.

V and J are TRBV4-3 and TRBJ2-3; TRBD2 matches 7 bases. In germline, CDR1 is LGHNA, CDR2 YSLEER. The CDR3 has 15 residues. The ends lost 2 bases at V and 4 bases at J; junction bases unmatched: 6. This CDR3 reads CASSQSGRGADTQYF. The CDR3 DNA reads TGCGCCAGCAGCCAATCGGGGAGGGGTGCAGATACGCAGTATTTT.

This clone has only one observation. The V call is TRBV15, the J call TRBJ1-5; tentatively, D is TRBD1 (6 bases). Trimming removed 0 bases at V and 4 bases at J, with 16 bases between. The CDR3 runs 17 residues. The V gene's germline CDR1 is LNHNV and CDR2 YYDKDF (reference sequence). The CDR3 spells CATSRDGEGGFNQPQHF. The DNA of the CDR3 is TGTGCCACCAGCAGAGATGGGGAGGGGGGATTTAATCAGCCCCAGCATTTT.

This rearrangement joins TRBV27 to TRBJ1-6; 8 nucleotides line up with TRBD1. Per germline, CDR1 MNHEY and CDR2 SMNVEV (reference sequence). The J segment lost 7 bases and the V segment lost 2 bases, leaving 4 bases of the junction unmatched. This CDR3 comprises 15 residues. CDR3 sequence (DNA): TGTGCCAGCAGTTTACTAGGACAGGGCAATTCACCCCTCCACTTT. Protein product: CASSLLGQGNSPLHF.

There are a few counts of this clone. The chain couples TRBV28 to TRBJ1-5; D is unclear. The CDR3 spans 14 residues. Trimming removed 8 bases at V and 3 bases at J, with 14 bases between. Per germline, CDR1 MDHEN and CDR2 SYDVKM. The CDR3: CASAWAAYNQPQHF. CDR3 DNA: TGTGCCAGCGCCTGGGCTGCCTACAATCAGCCCCAGCATTTT.